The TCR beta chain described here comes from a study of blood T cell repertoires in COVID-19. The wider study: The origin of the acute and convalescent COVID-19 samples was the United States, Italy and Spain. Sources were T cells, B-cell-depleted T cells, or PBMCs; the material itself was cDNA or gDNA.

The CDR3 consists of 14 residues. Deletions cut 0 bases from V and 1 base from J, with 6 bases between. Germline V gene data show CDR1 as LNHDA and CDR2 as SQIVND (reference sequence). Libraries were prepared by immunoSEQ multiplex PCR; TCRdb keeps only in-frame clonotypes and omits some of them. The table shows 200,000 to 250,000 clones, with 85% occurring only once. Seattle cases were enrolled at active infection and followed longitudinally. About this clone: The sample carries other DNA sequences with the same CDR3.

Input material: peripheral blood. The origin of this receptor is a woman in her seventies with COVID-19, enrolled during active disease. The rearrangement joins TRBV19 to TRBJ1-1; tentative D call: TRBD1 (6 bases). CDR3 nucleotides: TGTGCCAGTAGTATAGACAGGGGGAACACTGAAGCTTTCTTT. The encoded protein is CASSIDRGNTEAFF.